This T cell receptor (beta chain) is drawn from a study of blood T cell repertoires in COVID-19. As for the study in general: Donors in the United States, Italy and Spain gave samples during acute or convalescent COVID-19. T cells, B-cell-depleted T cells, or PBMCs supplied cDNA or gDNA.

As handled by the study authors: Reference gene primer amplification gave estimated nucleated cell counts. Produced via immunoSEQ multiplex PCR; TCRdb's table is partial and in-frame only. V, J and clone size reflect that table, while D and trimming were determined from the DNA. The table records under 300,000 clones, roughly 84% of them present only once. From germline, CDR1 is LNHDA and CDR2 SQIVND (reference sequence). With 6 bases removed from V and 2 bases from J, the gap between germline ends came to 17 bases. CDR3 length: 16 amino acids. This sequence was found in a woman aged 40 to 49 who had recovered from COVID-19. The rearrangement uses TRBV19 and TRBJ1-5; no definite D call. Sequences were obtained from peripheral blood. The CDR3 DNA is TGTGCCAGTAGGTCCGAAGAGGGCCTGCGCAATCAGCCCCAGCATTTT. Translating gives CASRSEEGLRNQPQHF.